This note documents a single T cell receptor beta chain sequence. The data belong to a study of blood T cell repertoires in COVID-19. Participants were aged roughly 18 to 100 years from 20 to 30 US areas. Participants' own reports of clinical history determined their cohort assignment. Exposed enrollees had met someone with a PCR-confirmed or clinician-diagnosed COVID-19 case at some point within the 2 weeks before study entry. This CDR3 has 15 amino acids. CDR1 is LNHNV and CDR2 is YYDKDF in the germline V gene (reference sequence). Trimming stripped 2 bases from V and 7 bases from J, with 17 bases between. TCRdb keeps only in-frame clones here, not all; method: immunoSEQ multiplex PCR. In the table there are 280,000 or so clones, nearly 90% of which are singletons.

The specimen sequenced was PBMCs or T cells enriched from blood (not recorded which). This TCR came from a woman in her 50s who had been exposed to COVID-19. The V and J genes are TRBV15 and TRBJ2-5, with a tentative D call TRBD1 (6 bases). The CDR3 sequence: CATSRTGQLAMTQYF. The CDR3 nucleotides are TGTGCCACCAGCAGAACTGGACAGCTCGCAATGACCCAGTACTTC.